This TCR beta chain derives from a study of a mutant IDH1 vaccine in newly diagnosed glioma. The time point: week 11, during vaccination. In every dose of vaccine, 300 ug of mutant IDH1 20-mer peptide was given alongside topical imiquimod. Details on this clone: Antigen unknown.

Only in-frame clones appear in the TCRdb table, and some are missing; sequencing was by immunoSEQ multiplex PCR. Among 55,000 or so clones listed, roughly nine tenths were seen once. Germline V CDR1 and CDR2: MNHEY, SMNVEV (reference sequence). This CDR3 has 13 amino acids. Trimming removed 9 bases from V and 5 bases from J; junction bases left unmatched: 7. The source of this sequence is a man in his fifties with glioma. The genes are TRBV27 and TRBJ1-2; TRBD1 matches 9 bases. The material sequenced was PBMCs, taken from a glioma patient whose treatment included an IDH1 peptide vaccine. The CDR3 region is CASRDREQYGYTF. In DNA, the CDR3 is TGTGCCAGTAGGGACAGGGAACAATATGGCTACACCTTC.